The 17 T cell receptor beta chains below all came from one sample that was sequenced in a study of breast tumors, draining lymph nodes, adjacent tissues. TCRdb re-analysed the multiplex PCR reads in MiXCR, keeping a single row per CDR3 protein. The repertoire holds about 200,000 distinct CDR3 sequences, about 32% seen once, with around 4.5% in the top ten. The lymph nodes were axillary draining lymph nodes from breast cancer patients. The specimen was axillary lymph node tissue. The origin of the receptors is a female donor with breast cancer. Some clones in this sample may be carry-over from other donors' samples.

This rearrangement joins TRBV4-2 to TRBJ2-4, with 12 bases matching TRBD2. The CDR3 loop spans 16 amino acids. The germline V gene has CDR1 LGHNA and CDR2 YNFKEQ. After removal of 6 bases from V and 8 bases from J, the junction contained 11 bases not matched to a gene. The CDR3 here is CASRPLAGGEWDIQYF. The CDR3 DNA sequence: TGTGCCAGCAGACCACTAGCGGGGGGCGAATGGGACATTCAGTACTTC.

This clonotype was found a few times. The chain combines TRBV27 with TRBJ1-3, with 9 bases that match TRBD1. J was trimmed by 2 bases and V by 8 bases; bases with no gene match: 1. CDR1 MNHEY and CDR2 SMNVEV come from the germline V gene (reference sequence). The CDR3 runs 13 residues. CDR3 nucleotides: TGTGCCAGCCGGGACAGGGCTGGAAACACCATATATTTT. Amino acids: CASRDRAGNTIYF.

This clonotype was counted at least ten times. This chain links TRBV6-6 with TRBJ2-2; no definite D call. CDR1 and CDR2 from the germline V gene are MNHNY and SVGAGI (reference sequence). Trimming took off 3 bases at V and 0 bases at J, with 5 bases between the two ends. The CDR3 loop spans 14 amino acids. CDR3 residues: CASSYGANTGELFF. Here the CDR3 DNA reads TGTGCCAGCAGTTATGGGGCGAACACCGGGGAGCTGTTTTTT.

This clonotype was recorded a few times. This sequence joins TRBV28 and TRBJ1-2; D gene ambiguous. This CDR3 is 14 amino acids long. Germline V gene lookup returns CDR1 MDHEN and CDR2 SYDVKM. V was trimmed by 4 bases and J by 0 bases, leaving 9 bases between them. DNA for the CDR3: TGTGCCAGCAGTTCCCCGGCACCTAACTATGGCTACACCTTC. Its protein is CASSSPAPNYGYTF.

This clonotype was observed many times. The chain recombines TRBV2 with TRBJ2-5; 9 bases line up with TRBD1. CDR1 SNHLY and CDR2 FYNNEI come from the germline V gene. The CDR3 is made up of 15 amino acids. Trimming cost V 5 bases and J 4 bases; bases outside gene matches: 8. The chain's CDR3 is CASSSQGTGPETQYF. The CDR3 DNA is TGTGCCAGCAGTTCCCAGGGGACAGGGCCAGAGACCCAGTACTTC. The full variable domain, with the rest looked up from reference TRBV2 and TRBJ2-5, is EPEVTQTPSHQVTQMGQEVILRCVPISNHLYFYWYRQILGQKVEFLVSFYNNEISEKSEIFDDQFSVERPDGSNFTLKIRSTKLEDSAMYFCASSSQGTGPETQYFGPGTRLLVL.

The chain links TRBV9 to TRBJ2-5, with D possibly being TRBD1 (5 bases). Trimming shortened V by 0 bases and J by 1 base, and 16 bases separated the two germline ends. The germline CDR1 and CDR2 sequences are SGDLS and YYNGEE. The CDR3 runs to 17 residues. The CDR3 sequence is CASSVEKGRGSQETQYF. CDR3 nucleotide sequence: TGTGCCAGCAGCGTAGAAAAGGGAAGGGGCAGCCAAGAGACCCAGTACTTC.

This clonotype was seen repeatedly, ten times or more. This chain joins TRBV30 and TRBJ1-6; D is undetermined. The V gene's germline CDR1 is GTSNPN and CDR2 SVGIG (reference sequence). V lost 3 bases, J lost 11 bases, and 17 bases lay in between. The CDR3 has 14 residues. The CDR3 DNA sequence: TGTGCCTGGAGGTTAGGACTGCTTGGGACACCCCTCCACTTT. It is translated as CAWRLGLLGTPLHF.

The table lists this clonotype with a few counts. The chain is built from TRBV3-1 and TRBJ2-1; D gene unclear. V was trimmed by 5 bases and J by 6 bases, leaving 11 bases between them. Germline V gives CDR1 LGHDT, CDR2 YNNKEL (reference sequence). This CDR3 spans 13 amino acids. The CDR3 nucleotides are TGTGCCAGCAGCGAAGTATCCGTCAATGAGCAGTTCTTC. Its translation is CASSEVSVNEQFF.

This clonotype was picked up many times. This sequence joins TRBV7-3 and TRBJ1-6; D might be TRBD1 (5 bases). Germline assignment: CDR1 SGHTA and CDR2 FQGTGA. V lost 4 bases, J lost 0 bases, and 10 bases lay in between. This CDR3 is built from 16 residues. CDR3 region: CASSSLDSSYNSPLHF. CDR3 nucleotides: TGTGCCAGCAGCTCTCTCGACAGCTCCTATAATTCACCCCTCCACTTT. Using reference TRBV7-3 and TRBJ1-6 for the parts outside the CDR3, the full variable domain is GAGVSQTPSNKVTEKGKYVELRCDPISGHTALYWYRQSLGQGPEFLIYFQGTGAADDSGLPNDRFFAVRPEGSVSTLKIQRTERGDSAVYLCASSSLDSSYNSPLHFGNGTRLTVT.

This clonotype was counted a single time. V is TRBV2 and J is TRBJ1-4; unclear D gene. With 5 bases removed from V and 2 bases from J, the gap between germline ends came to 12 bases. Germline V gives CDR1 SNHLY, CDR2 FYNNEI. This CDR3 is built from 15 residues. The CDR3 sequence: CASSSGNGTNEKLFF. In nucleotides, the CDR3 is TGTGCCAGCAGTTCGGGGAATGGGACTAATGAAAAACTGTTTTTT.

The chain uses TRBV20-1 and TRBJ1-5; D call uncertain. CDR3 length equals 16 residues. V lost 6 bases and J lost 0, with 18 bases in between. Germline V CDR1 and CDR2: DFQATT, SNEGSKA (reference sequence). CDR3 sequence reads: CSATTRQPNSNQPQHF. In DNA, the CDR3 is TGCAGTGCCACTACGCGCCAGCCTAATAGCAATCAGCCCCAGCATTTT.

Ten or more counts support this clonotype. This chain connects TRBV4-3 to TRBJ2-7; D gene unclear. This CDR3 has 15 residues. Germline-derived CDR1 and CDR2 are LGHNA and YSLEER. The ends were cut back, 0 bases at V and 0 bases at J, with 9 bases in the middle. CDR3 nucleotide sequence: TGCGCCAGCAGCCAAGACGGTAGCAGCTCCTACGAGCAGTACTTC. This codes for CASSQDGSSSYEQYF.

This clonotype was detected many times. The chain links TRBV20-1 to TRBJ2-2; 10 bases are a match to TRBD1. The V gene's germline CDR1 is DFQATT and CDR2 SNEGSKA (reference sequence). This CDR3 is built from 15 residues. V trimming: 3 bases; J trimming: 5 bases; junction bases outside the gene matches: 6. The DNA for the CDR3 is TGCAGTGCTAGTGACAGGGGGCTGGAAACCGGGGAGCTGTTTTTT. It encodes CSASDRGLETGELFF.

V is TRBV29-1 and J is TRBJ2-3; D may match TRBD1 or TRBD2 (5 bases each). In germline, CDR1 is SQVTM, CDR2 ANQGSEA. CDR3 length: 13 amino acids. The V and J ends lost 6 bases and 0 bases respectively, with 10 bases between them. This chain's CDR3 is CSVGERSTDTQYF. CDR3 nucleotide sequence: TGCAGCGTGGGGGAGCGGAGCACAGATACGCAGTATTTT.

This clonotype was detected many times. V gene TRBV7-9 combines with J gene TRBJ1-3; no reliable D call. The CDR3 has 17 amino acids. CDR1 is SEHNR, CDR2 FQNEAQ, per germline (reference sequence). The ends were cut back, 5 bases at V and 0 bases at J, with 17 bases in the middle. The CDR3 is CASSGSVAQSSGNTIYF. DNA for the CDR3: TGTGCCAGCAGCGGCTCGGTGGCCCAAAGCTCTGGAAACACCATATATTTT. Full variable domain (remainder filled in from reference TRBV7-9 and TRBJ1-3): DTGVSQNPRHKITKRGQNVTFRCDPISEHNRLYWYRQTLGQGPEFLTYFQNEAQLEKSRLLSDRFSAERPKGSFSTLEIQRTEQGDSAMYLCASSGSVAQSSGNTIYFGEGSWLTVV.

This clonotype was counted at least ten times. The DNA of the CDR3 is TGTGCCAGCAGCCAACGACTAGCGATGGAGACCCAGTACTTC. It encodes CASSQRLAMETQYF. The chain combines TRBV3-1 with TRBJ2-5; TRBD2 aligns across 8 bases. The CDR3 is made up of 14 amino acids. V lost 2 bases and J lost 5; bases outside the gene matches: 4. CDR1 is LGHDT and CDR2 is YNNKEL in the germline V gene (reference sequence).

With regard to this clonotype: Being one base from a much bigger clone, this may be a read error. V is TRBV14 and J is TRBJ2-7; 7 bases agree with TRBD1. Germline trimming cut 6 bases from V and 6 bases from J; bases unmatched to any gene: 8. This CDR3 contains 13 residues. Germline lookup yields CDR1 SGHDN and CDR2 FVKESK. The CDR3 DNA reads TGTGCCAGCAGGGTAACTAGGGGGCCCGAGCAGTACTTC. This sequence encodes CASRVTRGPEQYF.